Each of the 5 T cell receptor beta chains below was sequenced from the same sample in a study of control samples from healthy donors and cancer patients (dated by TCRdb to 2018 to 2020). The library was prepared using the immunoSEQ multiplex PCR assay. TCRdb took this table from immuneACCESS and kept in-frame rearrangements with V and J called. Such tables lack part of the clones; where checked against another copy, unresolved V genes explain under half of the gap, and the rest is unexplained. For this sample there are 150,000 to 200,000 clones; around 90% appear just once. 1.3% to 1.5% of the sample goes to the ten largest clones. The sequencing sample was made of blood. These receptor sequences come from a man aged 25-40 years in good health.

The gene calls are TRBV4-1 and TRBJ2-7; 7 positions match TRBD2. This CDR3 is built from 15 residues. Trimming removed 0 bases from V and 6 bases from J; junction bases left unmatched: 8. Germline assignment: CDR1 MGHRA and CDR2 YSYEKL. DNA for the CDR3: TGCGCCAGCAGCCAAGATAGAGGACTAGGCCTCGAGCAGTACTTC. This encodes CASSQDRGLGLEQYF.

The chain joins TRBV10-3 to TRBJ1-1; a possible D gene is TRBD1 (6 bases). Germline CDR1 and CDR2: ENHRY and SYGVKD. The V gene lost 3 bases and the J gene lost 7 bases, with 9 bases spanning the gap. This CDR3 region has 12 residues. Here the CDR3 reads CAISEGGREAFF. In DNA, the CDR3 is TGTGCCATCAGTGAAGGGGGTCGTGAAGCTTTCTTT.

The V call is TRBV29-1, the J call TRBJ2-1, with 9 bases fitting TRBD1. The germline V gene encodes CDR1 SQVTM and CDR2 ANQGSEA. The junction had 4 bases not matched to a gene; V was cut back by 7 bases and J by 9 bases. CDR3 length: 11 amino acids. The CDR3 DNA follows: TGCAGCGCACCGACAGGGGGTGAGCAGTTCTTC. Its protein product is CSAPTGGEQFF.

The chain uses TRBV14 and TRBJ2-1, with 11 bases fitting TRBD2. Germline-derived CDR1 and CDR2 are SGHDN and FVKESK. Trimming removed 4 bases from V and 6 bases from J; junction bases left unmatched: 11. The length of the CDR3 is 17 residues. CDR3 protein: CASSPLKGLAAANEQFF. CDR3 nucleotide sequence: TGTGCCAGCAGCCCGCTAAAGGGACTAGCGGCCGCCAATGAGCAGTTCTTC.

This chain joins TRBV13 and TRBJ2-1, with unresolved D. V lost 3 bases, J lost 10 bases, and 16 bases lay in between. The germline CDR1 and CDR2 sequences are PRHDT and FYEKMQ (reference sequence). This CDR3 region has 14 residues. Here the CDR3 reads CASSFETPSKEQFF. The CDR3 DNA follows: TGTGCCAGCAGCTTTGAGACCCCCTCGAAAGAGCAGTTCTTC.